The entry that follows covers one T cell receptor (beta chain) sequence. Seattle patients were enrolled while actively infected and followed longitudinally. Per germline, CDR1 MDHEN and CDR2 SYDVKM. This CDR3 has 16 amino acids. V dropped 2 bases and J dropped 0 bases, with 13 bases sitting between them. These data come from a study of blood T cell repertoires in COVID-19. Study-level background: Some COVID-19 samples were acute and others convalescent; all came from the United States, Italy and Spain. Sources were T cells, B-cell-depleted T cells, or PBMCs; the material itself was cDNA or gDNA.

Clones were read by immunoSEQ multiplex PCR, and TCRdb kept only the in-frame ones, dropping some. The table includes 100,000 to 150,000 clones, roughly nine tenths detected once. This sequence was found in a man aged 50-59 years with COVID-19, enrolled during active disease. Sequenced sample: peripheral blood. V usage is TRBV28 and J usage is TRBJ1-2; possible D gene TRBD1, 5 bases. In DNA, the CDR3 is TGTGCCAGCAGTTTAGGGAGGGACCGACCTAACTATGGCTACACCTTC. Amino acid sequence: CASSLGRDRPNYGYTF.